The 27 T cell receptor beta chains below all came from one sample that was sequenced in a study of PD-L1 blockade in urothelial cancer. Time point in this sample: pretreatment peripheral blood. Sequencing used immunoSEQ multiplex PCR; TCRdb keeps in-frame clones, though not all of them. The repertoire holds 100,000 to 150,000 clones, roughly 83% seen once, with roughly 3.5% in the top ten. Sample: PBMCs, taken around atezolizumab (anti-PD-L1) treatment. The receptors come from a man aged 45-65 years with urothelial cancer.

The rearrangement joins TRBV28 to TRBJ2-2; the match to TRBD2 covers 8 bases. There are 17 residues in the CDR3. Germline V gene lookup returns CDR1 MDHEN and CDR2 SYDVKM. V trimming: 8 bases; J trimming: 1 base; junction bases outside the gene matches: 12. The CDR3 DNA reads as TGTGCCAGCGGCTCCGCCCGGGGGGGCGGGAACACCGGGGAGCTGTTTTTT. This translates into CASGSARGGGNTGELFF.

The rearrangement links TRBV27 to TRBJ2-1, with D possibly being TRBD2 (6 bases). The germline CDR1 and CDR2 sequences are MNHEY and SMNVEV (reference sequence). The length of the CDR3 is 14 residues. The ends were cut back, 7 bases at V and 8 bases at J, with 18 bases in the middle. The CDR3 DNA sequence: TGTGCCAGCACCCCGGAGGGGCCGTTCCATGAGCAGTTCTTC. Translation gives CASTPEGPFHEQFF.

In this sample, this clone turned up a few times. The chain links TRBV7-8 to TRBJ1-3; D call uncertain. The CDR3 is 12 amino acids. Germline V gene lookup returns CDR1 SGHVS and CDR2 FQNEAQ. V lost 1 base, J lost 9 bases, and 7 bases lay in between. The CDR3 protein is CASSLGGGTIYF. CDR3 DNA: TGTGCCAGCAGCTTAGGAGGAGGCACCATATATTTT.

J is TRBJ2-7 and V is TRBV5-6, with a tentative D call TRBD1 (5 bases). This CDR3 comprises 14 residues. Germline CDR1 reads SGHDT; CDR2 reads YYEEEE. The V end was cut by 3 bases, the J end by 6 bases, with 16 bases between. CDR3: CASSSRAGIGEQYF. In DNA, the CDR3 is TGTGCCAGCAGCTCTAGGGCAGGGATCGGCGAGCAGTACTTC.

The chain is built from TRBV27 and TRBJ2-7; D may be TRBD1 (5 bases). This CDR3 comprises 14 residues. From germline, CDR1 is MNHEY and CDR2 SMNVEV (reference sequence). Trimming left V 5 bases short and J 0 bases short, with 11 bases between. CDR3 in amino acids: CASSPRTPSYEQYF. DNA of the CDR3: TGTGCCAGCAGTCCCCGGACACCCTCCTACGAGCAGTACTTC.

The chain employs TRBV6-1 and TRBJ1-6; the D is unclear. Trimming stripped 1 base from V and 10 bases from J, with 11 bases between. The length of the CDR3 is 14 residues. Germline assignment: CDR1 MNHNS and CDR2 SASEGT. CDR3 DNA sequence: TGTGCCAGCAGTGAAGGGGGAGGTAACTCACCCCTCCACTTT. Amino acid sequence: CASSEGGGNSPLHF.

The CDR3 here is CASGQINSPLHF. CDR3 nucleotide sequence: TGTGCCAGCGGGCAGATTAATTCACCCCTCCACTTT. The V gene is TRBV6-1, the J gene TRBJ1-6; D unresolved. Trimming shortened V by 8 bases and J by 6 bases, and 8 bases separated the two germline ends. The CDR3 length is 12 residues. Germline CDR1 is MNHNS and CDR2 is SASEGT.

V gene TRBV5-8 combines with J gene TRBJ2-7; perhaps TRBD1 as D (5 bases). V was clipped by 3 bases and J by 13 bases, with 14 bases between them. Germline V gene data show CDR1 as SGHTS and CDR2 as YDEGEE. The CDR3 runs to 11 residues. The CDR3: CASSWGATRYF. The DNA for the CDR3 is TGTGCCAGCAGCTGGGGCGCAACCAGATACTTC.

Comment on this clone: The same CDR3 also results from other DNA sequences found in this sample. J is TRBJ2-1 and V is TRBV9, with D uncertain. This CDR3 is built from 15 residues. V lost 1 base, J lost 0 bases, and 8 bases lay in between. Germline V gene data show CDR1 as SGDLS and CDR2 as YYNGEE. Written as DNA, the CDR3 is TGTGCCAGCAGCGTATCTGGCGGCTCCTACAATGAGCAGTTCTTC. Its translation is CASSVSGGSYNEQFF.

This clone appeared many times. V is TRBV7-9 and J is TRBJ1-5; no clear D gene. Between the trimmed V and J ends, which lost 3 bases and 2 bases, there was a span of 5 bases. Per the germline V gene, CDR1 is SEHNR and CDR2 is FQNEAQ (reference sequence). CDR3 length equals 13 residues. The CDR3 DNA reads as TGTGCCAGCAGCTTGAGGGGCAATCAGCCCCAGCATTTT. This sequence encodes CASSLRGNQPQHF.

This sequence joins TRBV2 and TRBJ2-7; TRBD2 agrees at 12 bases. Trimming removed 10 bases from V and 5 bases from J; junction bases left unmatched: 6. Per germline, CDR1 SNHLY and CDR2 FYNNEI. The CDR3 consists of 13 residues. The CDR3 DNA sequence: TGTGCCACAAGGACTAGCGGGACCCACGAGCAGTACTTC. Translating it yields CATRTSGTHEQYF.

This chain uses TRBV15 with TRBJ2-1; D may be TRBD2 (6 bases). The CDR3 is made up of 15 amino acids. The germline gives CDR1 LNHNV, CDR2 YYDKDF (reference sequence). Trimming stripped 3 bases from V and 8 bases from J, with 17 bases between. CDR3 region: CATSRLGTGVDEQFF. CDR3 in DNA: TGTGCCACCAGCAGGCTGGGGACGGGAGTGGATGAGCAGTTCTTC.

The rearrangement uses TRBV9 and TRBJ2-1; 10 bases agree with TRBD2. The junction had 6 bases not matched to a gene; V was cut back by 1 base and J by 5 bases. The CDR3 spans 16 residues. In germline, CDR1 is SGDLS, CDR2 YYNGEE. This CDR3 is CASSVLALAGNNEQFF. The CDR3, as DNA: TGTGCCAGCAGCGTATTGGCACTAGCGGGAAACAATGAGCAGTTCTTC.

This chain joins TRBV6-1 and TRBJ2-1; TRBD2 agrees at 14 bases. Losses at the gene ends were 6 bases for V and 6 bases for J; bases not matched to a gene: 1. CDR1 and CDR2 (germline): MNHNS, SASEGT. The CDR3 runs to 14 residues. The CDR3 region is CASRGLAGVNEQFF. The CDR3 DNA reads TGTGCCAGCAGGGGACTAGCGGGGGTCAATGAGCAGTTCTTC.

The chain employs TRBV5-4 and TRBJ2-5, with TRBD1 matching 8 bases. The V gene's germline CDR1 is SGHNT and CDR2 YYREEE (reference sequence). The CDR3 loop spans 14 amino acids. V gave up 4 bases and J gave up 1 base; unmatched junction bases: 3. The CDR3 bases are TGTGCCAGCAGCCTCCAGGGGGCCCAAGAGACCCAGTACTTC. Translation: CASSLQGAQETQYF. The complete variable domain, with remaining parts taken from reference TRBV5-4 and TRBJ2-5, reads ETGVTQSPTHLIKTRGQQVTLRCSSQSGHNTVSWYQQALGQGPQFIFQYYREEENGRGNFPPRFSGLQFPNYSSELNVNALELDDSALYLCASSLQGAQETQYFGPGTRLLVL.

The genes are TRBV2 and TRBJ2-3; D might be TRBD1 (5 bases). This CDR3 is 14 amino acids long. Between the trimmed V and J ends, which lost 4 bases and 2 bases, there was a span of 10 bases. The V gene's germline CDR1 is SNHLY and CDR2 FYNNEI. Here the CDR3 reads CASSGQRLTDTQYF. CDR3 coding DNA: TGTGCCAGCAGTGGACAGAGACTCACAGATACGCAGTATTTT.

The rearrangement joins TRBV7-2 to TRBJ1-4; D gene unclear. Trimming stripped 5 bases from V and 6 bases from J, with 16 bases between. Per germline, CDR1 SGHTA and CDR2 FQGNSA. CDR3 length: 15 residues. The CDR3 DNA reads TGTGCCAGCAGCCCACAGACGGGATGGGATGAAAAACTGTTTTTT. It specifies CASSPQTGWDEKLFF.

This clone was observed at least ten times. This rearrangement joins TRBV2 to TRBJ1-3; D unclear. This CDR3 spans 12 amino acids. The V gene's germline CDR1 is SNHLY and CDR2 FYNNEI. V lost 9 bases and J 1 base, leaving 7 bases between the germline ends. The DNA for the CDR3 is TGTGCCAGAAAGGAGTCTGGAAACACCATATATTTT. Its translation: CARKESGNTIYF.

V is TRBV15 and J is TRBJ2-5; TRBD2 agrees at 8 bases. Germline CDR1 is LNHNV and CDR2 is YYDKDF (reference sequence). V trimming: 5 bases; J trimming: 5 bases; junction bases outside the gene matches: 10. CDR3 size: 15 residues. This chain's CDR3 is CATSSRSGGAETQYF. CDR3 DNA: TGTGCCACCAGCTCAAGATCGGGGGGGGCCGAGACCCAGTACTTC.

This clone was seen a few times. V and J are TRBV6-6 and TRBJ1-1, with a possible D match to TRBD1 (5 bases). Germline-derived CDR1 and CDR2 are MNHNY and SVGAGI (reference sequence). This CDR3 region has 12 residues. Trimming removed 7 bases at V and 10 bases at J, with 16 bases between. Written as DNA, the CDR3 is TGTGCCAGCAACGCCCGGGGGTCGGGAGCTTTCTTT. Its translation is CASNARGSGAFF.

The chain links TRBV29-1 to TRBJ2-5; the D gene is possibly TRBD2 (6 bases). Per germline, CDR1 SQVTM and CDR2 ANQGSEA. The CDR3 spans 10 residues. Trimming shortened V by 7 bases and J by 4 bases, and 7 bases separated the two germline ends. The CDR3 region is CSGGTETQYF. The CDR3 DNA sequence: TGCAGCGGCGGGACAGAGACCCAGTACTTC. The variable domain in full, completed from reference TRBV29-1 and TRBJ2-5, reads SAVISQKPSRDICQRGTSLTIQCQVDSQVTMMFWYRQQPGQSLTLIATANQGSEATYESGFVIDKFPISRPNLTFSTLTVSNMSPEDSSIYLCSGGTETQYFGPGTRLLVL.

The sample holds a few counts of this clone. The genes are TRBV28 and TRBJ2-2; 14 bases are shared with TRBD2. Germline V gene sequence: CDR1 MDHEN, CDR2 SYDVKM. Germline trimming cut 10 bases from V and 4 bases from J; bases unmatched to any gene: 8. The length of the CDR3 is 16 residues. The CDR3 loop reads CATTGLAGVGTGELFF. As DNA, the CDR3 is TGTGCCACCACGGGACTAGCGGGAGTGGGCACCGGGGAGCTGTTTTTT. Combining the CDR3 with reference TRBV28 and TRBJ2-2 gives the whole variable domain DVKVTQSSRYLVKRTGEKVFLECVQDMDHENMFWYRQDPGLGLRLIYFSYDVKMKEKGDIPEGYSVSREKKERFSLILESASTNQTSMYLCATTGLAGVGTGELFFGEGSRLTVL.

The rearrangement links TRBV15 to TRBJ2-7, with D possibly matching TRBD1 (6 bases). Trimming took 1 base from V and 6 from J, leaving 13 bases between them. The CDR3 is 14 amino acids. Germline V gene data show CDR1 as LNHNV and CDR2 as YYDKDF (reference sequence). The CDR3 DNA sequence: TGTGCCACCAGCAGAGGTATCGGGACATCCGAGCAGTACTTC. Protein sequence: CATSRGIGTSEQYF.

This chain joins TRBV19 and TRBJ1-2; D unresolved. Germline CDR1 LNHDA, CDR2 SQIVND (reference sequence). The ends were cut back, 7 bases at V and 2 bases at J, with 14 bases in the middle. The CDR3 contains 14 residues. CDR3 sequence: CASIGTVSNYGYTF. CDR3 coding DNA: TGTGCCAGTATTGGAACAGTCTCGAACTATGGCTACACCTTC.

This chain uses TRBV28 with TRBJ2-5; TRBD1 agrees at 7 bases. With V trimmed by 2 bases and J by 5 bases, 5 bases remained unmatched. This CDR3 spans 14 amino acids. Germline loops: CDR1 MDHEN, CDR2 SYDVKM. The CDR3 here is CASSLGQGVETQYF. In DNA form, the CDR3 reads TGTGCCAGCAGTTTAGGCCAGGGGGTCGAGACCCAGTACTTC. Full variable domain (missing parts from reference TRBV28 and TRBJ2-5): DVKVTQSSRYLVKRTGEKVFLECVQDMDHENMFWYRQDPGLGLRLIYFSYDVKMKEKGDIPEGYSVSREKKERFSLILESASTNQTSMYLCASSLGQGVETQYFGPGTRLLVL.

V gene TRBV27 combines with J gene TRBJ2-7; TRBD1 matches at 8 bases. J was trimmed by 0 bases and V by 6 bases; bases with no gene match: 13. Germline CDR1 reads MNHEY; CDR2 reads SMNVEV (reference sequence). This CDR3 is 17 amino acids long. This CDR3 is CASSRTTGGYSSYEQYF. DNA of the CDR3: TGTGCCAGCAGCCGAACCACAGGGGGATATTCCTCCTACGAGCAGTACTTC.

The chain joins TRBV5-4 to TRBJ2-4, with D possibly TRBD1 on 6 matching bases. V gave up 0 bases and J gave up 6 bases, with 7 bases separating them. The CDR3 consists of 13 residues. CDR1 is SGHNT, CDR2 YYREEE, per germline (reference sequence). The DNA for the CDR3 is TGTGCCAGCAGCTTGGCAGGGGTAAACATTCAGTACTTC. Translated, it gives CASSLAGVNIQYF. The full variable domain, completed using reference TRBV5-4 and TRBJ2-4, is ETGVTQSPTHLIKTRGQQVTLRCSSQSGHNTVSWYQQALGQGPQFIFQYYREEENGRGNFPPRFSGLQFPNYSSELNVNALELDDSALYLCASSLAGVNIQYFGAGTRLSVL.